These 6 T cell receptor beta chains were all obtained from the same sample, sequenced in a study of cytomegalovirus exposure and HLA in healthy donors. Primers included in the PCR were 60 Vbeta and 13 Jbeta primers. Produced via immunoSEQ multiplex PCR; TCRdb's table is partial and in-frame only. The sample consists of 150,000 to 250,000 clones, 79% of them appearing once. The sequencing input was PBMCs. The source is a girl aged 10-17 years in good health and CMV-seropositive.

This clone was detected a few times. The J gene is TRBJ2-3, the V gene TRBV9; no definite D call. The CDR3 is made up of 14 amino acids. From germline, CDR1 is SGDLS and CDR2 YYNGEE. V gave up 4 bases and J gave up 4 bases, with 13 bases separating them. CDR3: CASSPDSRSDTQYF. The CDR3 DNA reads TGTGCCAGCAGCCCCGACTCAAGGTCAGATACGCAGTATTTT.

V is TRBV30 and J is TRBJ1-4; D not certain. Trimming left V 0 bases short and J 8 bases short, with 13 bases between. CDR1 and CDR2 (germline): GTSNPN, SVGIG (reference sequence). This CDR3 is 14 amino acids long. DNA for the CDR3: TGTGCCTGGAGTGTGGCAGGTAACGGAGAAAAACTGTTTTTT. This codes for CAWSVAGNGEKLFF.

The chain recombines TRBV21-1 with TRBJ1-2. TRBV21-1 has pseudogene status. The CDR3 totals 16 residues. DNA of the CDR3: TGTGCCAGCAGCAAAAGCCCTCGACGGAGTAGACGTGGCTACACCTTC. Protein product: CASSKSPRRSRRGYTF.

The V gene is TRBV27, the J gene TRBJ2-3; D perhaps matches TRBD1 (5 bases). V was trimmed by 3 bases and J by 1 base, leaving 14 bases between them. Germline loops: CDR1 MNHEY, CDR2 SMNVEV (reference sequence). The CDR3 loop spans 16 amino acids. DNA for the CDR3: TGTGCCAGCAGTTTTAGGCAATTAGGGGGCACAGATACGCAGTATTTT. Protein product: CASSFRQLGGTDTQYF.

The chain combines TRBV5-4 with TRBJ2-7, with 10 bases fitting TRBD2. J was trimmed by 5 bases and V by 6 bases; bases with no gene match: 8. Per germline, CDR1 SGHNT and CDR2 YYREEE (reference sequence). The CDR3 is 14 amino acids. The CDR3 reads CASNLAGVFHEQYF. In DNA form, the CDR3 reads TGTGCCAGCAACCTAGCGGGGGTCTTCCACGAGCAGTACTTC.

This clone has a single count. J is TRBJ2-7 and V is TRBV6-5, with 7 positions matching TRBD1. CDR3 length: 15 residues. J was trimmed by 2 bases and V by 0 bases; bases with no gene match: 4. Germline CDR1 and CDR2: MNHEY and SVGAGI. The CDR3 sequence: CASSYSGTETYEQYF. The CDR3 nucleotides are TGTGCCAGCAGTTACTCGGGGACAGAAACCTACGAGCAGTACTTC.